Listed below are T cell receptor beta chains from one sample, sequenced in a study of breast tumors, draining lymph nodes, adjacent tissues. From the multiplex PCR reads, TCRdb called clonotypes with MiXCR, one entry per CDR3 protein. This repertoire shows about 200,000 distinct CDR3 sequences, roughly 31% found once; its top ten account for 4% to 5.5%. Input material: axillary lymph node tissue. The receptors originated from a female donor with breast cancer. Some clones in this sample may be carry-over from other donors' samples. CDR3s include the opening cysteine and the closing phenylalanine or tryptophan. Fields, in order: clone size, V gene, D gene, J gene, CDR3 protein, CDR3 DNA. D genes are given only for firm matches. Part of the rows lack a size; the others show once, few, many or a class for expanded clones.

clone size: NA
V gene: TRBV27
D gene: TRBD1
J gene: TRBJ1-5
CDR3 protein: CASSLGTGGVNQPQHF
CDR3 DNA: TGTGCCAGCAGTCTCGGGACAGGGGGCGTCAATCAGCCCCAGCATTTT

clone size: many
V gene: TRBV28
D gene: TRBD1
J gene: TRBJ1-5
CDR3 protein: CASSLRGQGNQPQHF
CDR3 DNA: TGTGCCAGCAGTTTGAGGGGACAGGGGAATCAGCCCCAGCATTTT

clone size: many
V gene: TRBV4-1
D gene: NA
J gene: TRBJ2-3
CDR3 protein: CASSQEPGSSDTQYF
CDR3 DNA: TGCGCCAGCAGCCAAGAACCGGGTAGCTCAGATACGCAGTATTTT

clone size: NA
V gene: TRBV2
D gene: TRBD1
J gene: TRBJ2-3
CDR3 protein: CASSERPGQGQSEQYF
CDR3 DNA: TGTGCCAGCAGTGAGCGACCGGGACAGGGCCAGTCGGAGCAGTATTTT

clone size: many
V gene: TRBV5-6
D gene: NA
J gene: TRBJ2-1
CDR3 protein: CASSSSPEQFF
CDR3 DNA: TGTGCCAGCAGCTCATCCCCGGAGCAGTTCTTC

clone size: NA
V gene: TRBV2
D gene: NA
J gene: TRBJ1-1
CDR3 protein: CASSTLNTEAFF
CDR3 DNA: TGTGCCAGCAGTACTTTGAACACTGAAGCTTTCTTT

clone size: many
V gene: TRBV2
D gene: NA
J gene: TRBJ2-1
CDR3 protein: CASSEPLAYNEQFF
CDR3 DNA: TGTGCCAGCAGTGAACCGCTAGCCTACAATGAGCAGTTCTTC

clone size: few
V gene: TRBV30
D gene: TRBD1
J gene: TRBJ1-2
CDR3 protein: CASPSTDRGSYGYTF
CDR3 DNA: TGTGCCTCTCCTTCCACGGACAGGGGGAGCTATGGCTACACCTTC

clone size: many
V gene: TRBV12-3/TRBV12-4
D gene: NA
J gene: TRBJ2-4
CDR3 protein: CASSLSGHENIQYF
CDR3 DNA: TGTGCCAGCAGTTTATCGGGACACGAAAACATTCAGTACTTC

clone size: NA
V gene: TRBV7-6
D gene: TRBD1
J gene: TRBJ1-2
CDR3 protein: CASSLAQGVHYGYTF
CDR3 DNA: TGTGCCAGCAGCTTAGCTCAGGGGGTCCACTATGGCTACACCTTC

clone size: few
V gene: TRBV6-2/TRBV6-3
D gene: NA
J gene: TRBJ2-2
CDR3 protein: CASGRGAANTGELFF
CDR3 DNA: TGTGCCAGCGGAAGGGGGGCGGCGAACACCGGGGAGCTGTTTTTT

clone size: many
V gene: TRBV19
D gene: NA
J gene: TRBJ1-2
CDR3 protein: CASTPGRAPSSYGYTF
CDR3 DNA: TGTGCCAGTACCCCCGGCCGGGCCCCCTCCTCCTATGGCTACACCTTC

clone size: NA
V gene: TRBV9
D gene: NA
J gene: TRBJ1-2
CDR3 protein: CASSVDGGSIYGSTF
CDR3 DNA: TGTGCCAGCAGCGTAGATGGGGGTAGCATCTATGGCTCCACCTTC

clone size: many
V gene: TRBV7-8
D gene: TRBD1
J gene: TRBJ1-5
CDR3 protein: CASSFDRGGNQPQHF
CDR3 DNA: TGTGCCAGCAGCTTCGACAGGGGAGGCAATCAGCCCCAGCATTTT

clone size: few
V gene: TRBV5-6
D gene: NA
J gene: TRBJ1-1
CDR3 protein: CASSPHRHTEAFF
CDR3 DNA: TGTGCCAGCAGTCCCCACCGTCATACTGAAGCTTTCTTT

clone size: many
V gene: TRBV11-2
D gene: TRBD1
J gene: TRBJ2-7
CDR3 protein: CASSSTGGWGVEQYF
CDR3 DNA: TGTGCCAGCAGCTCTACAGGGGGGTGGGGGGTCGAGCAGTACTTC

clone size: NA
V gene: TRBV7-2
D gene: TRBD1
J gene: TRBJ2-5
CDR3 protein: CASSLMGTGGQETQYF
CDR3 DNA: TGTGCCAGCAGCTTAATGGGGACAGGGGGCCAAGAGACCCAGTACTTC

clone size: NA
V gene: TRBV28
D gene: NA
J gene: TRBJ2-5
CDR3 protein: CASRTLKGRLQETQYF
CDR3 DNA: TGTGCCAGCAGGACCCTGAAGGGACGGCTACAAGAGACCCAGTACTTC

clone size: many
V gene: TRBV20-1
D gene: NA
J gene: TRBJ1-6
CDR3 protein: CSARESRGPNSPLHF
CDR3 DNA: TGCAGTGCTAGAGAGAGCCGGGGCCCGAATTCACCCCTCCACTTT

clone size: many
V gene: TRBV5-5
D gene: TRBD1
J gene: TRBJ1-2
CDR3 protein: CASSNSPGQIDYGYTF
CDR3 DNA: TGTGCCAGCAGCAACTCCCCGGGACAGATCGACTATGGCTACACCTTC

clone size: many
V gene: TRBV4-1
D gene: TRBD2
J gene: TRBJ2-1
CDR3 protein: CASSPGLAGASVNEQFF
CDR3 DNA: TGCGCCAGCAGCCCGGGACTAGCGGGAGCTTCGGTCAATGAGCAGTTCTTC

clone size: many
V gene: TRBV6-5
D gene: NA
J gene: TRBJ2-7
CDR3 protein: CASSGTSHEQYF
CDR3 DNA: TGTGCCAGCAGCGGGACATCGCACGAGCAGTACTTC

clone size: NA
V gene: TRBV5-1
D gene: NA
J gene: TRBJ1-1
CDR3 protein: CASSLTEDTEAFF
CDR3 DNA: TGCGCCAGCAGCTTGACGGAGGACACTGAAGCTTTCTTT

clone size: many
V gene: TRBV5-4
D gene: TRBD2
J gene: TRBJ2-1
CDR3 protein: CASSLGPGLAYLSYNEQFF
CDR3 DNA: TGTGCCAGCAGCTTGGGGCCGGGACTAGCGTATCTCTCCTACAATGAGCAGTTCTTC

clone size: many
V gene: TRBV14
D gene: NA
J gene: TRBJ1-2
CDR3 protein: CASSQEVDGLGGYTF
CDR3 DNA: TGTGCCAGCAGCCAAGAGGTCGACGGGCTTGGCGGCTACACCTTC

clone size: NA
V gene: TRBV9
D gene: TRBD1
J gene: TRBJ1-2
CDR3 protein: CASSGDRGSNYGYTF
CDR3 DNA: TGTGCCAGCAGTGGAGACAGGGGATCTAACTATGGCTACACCTTC

clone size: NA
V gene: TRBV19
D gene: NA
J gene: TRBJ1-4
CDR3 protein: CASSIAQGATNEKLFF
CDR3 DNA: TGTGCCAGTAGTATAGCTCAGGGAGCCACTAATGAAAAACTGTTTTTT

clone size: many
V gene: TRBV5-1
D gene: NA
J gene: TRBJ2-1
CDR3 protein: CASSTPEGYNEQFF
CDR3 DNA: TGCGCCAGCAGCACGCCCGAGGGTTACAATGAGCAGTTCTTC

clone size: NA
V gene: TRBV19
D gene: NA
J gene: TRBJ1-5
CDR3 protein: CASSTHFSEEGSNQPQHF
CDR3 DNA: TGTGCCAGTAGTACCCATTTCTCGGAGGAAGGTAGCAATCAGCCCCAGCATTTT

clone size: NA
V gene: TRBV5-4
D gene: TRBD1
J gene: TRBJ2-5
CDR3 protein: CASSQGQAEGETQYF
CDR3 DNA: TGTGCCAGCAGTCAGGGACAGGCGGAGGGAGAGACCCAGTACTTC

clone size: NA
V gene: TRBV2
D gene: NA
J gene: TRBJ2-5
CDR3 protein: CASSVRSGQTQYF
CDR3 DNA: TGTGCCAGCAGTGTCCGAAGCGGGCAGACCCAGTACTTC

clone size: many
V gene: TRBV29-1
D gene: TRBD1
J gene: TRBJ2-5
CDR3 protein: CSTTGTGGVRETQYF
CDR3 DNA: TGCAGCACAACCGGGACAGGGGGCGTCCGGGAGACCCAGTACTTC

clone size: NA
V gene: TRBV5-1
D gene: NA
J gene: TRBJ2-3
CDR3 protein: CASNFAGASADTQYF
CDR3 DNA: TGCGCCAGCAACTTTGCGGGGGCTAGCGCAGATACGCAGTATTTT

clone size: NA
V gene: TRBV12-3/TRBV12-4
D gene: TRBD1
J gene: TRBJ1-3
CDR3 protein: CASSEGASGNTIYF
CDR3 DNA: TGTGCCAGCAGTGAGGGGGCATCTGGAAACACCATATATTTT

clone size: many
V gene: TRBV3-1
D gene: TRBD1
J gene: TRBJ1-2
CDR3 protein: CASNSGGADGYTF
CDR3 DNA: TGTGCCAGCAACTCAGGGGGCGCGGACGGCTACACCTTC

clone size: many
V gene: TRBV5-8
D gene: NA
J gene: TRBJ2-1
CDR3 protein: CASSYQVAYNEQFF
CDR3 DNA: TGTGCCAGCAGCTATCAAGTGGCCTACAATGAGCAGTTCTTC

clone size: many
V gene: TRBV5-8
D gene: TRBD1
J gene: TRBJ1-2
CDR3 protein: CASRPGTGYGYTF
CDR3 DNA: TGTGCCAGCAGGCCCGGGACAGGGTATGGCTACACCTTC

clone size: NA
V gene: TRBV20-1
D gene: NA
J gene: TRBJ2-1
CDR3 protein: CSASSLEWNEQFF
CDR3 DNA: TGCAGTGCCAGCAGCTTGGAGTGGAATGAGCAGTTCTTC

clone size: NA
V gene: TRBV6-2/TRBV6-3
D gene: TRBD2
J gene: TRBJ2-7
CDR3 protein: CASSPRASGPASYEQYF
CDR3 DNA: TGTGCCAGCAGTCCCCGGGCTAGCGGCCCCGCCTCCTACGAGCAGTACTTC

clone size: NA
V gene: TRBV15
D gene: NA
J gene: TRBJ1-1
CDR3 protein: CATSPRGVTEAFF
CDR3 DNA: TGTGCCACCAGCCCCCGCGGGGTCACTGAAGCTTTCTTT